Here is one TCR beta chain with its context. TCRdb's table, derived via immunoSEQ multiplex PCR, lists solely in-frame clones and lacks some. The sample includes about 250,000 clones, roughly 86% of them seen just once. This record belongs to a study of blood T cell repertoires in COVID-19. In the study overall: Whether acute or convalescent, the COVID-19 samples came from the United States, Italy and Spain. T cells, B-cell-depleted T cells, or PBMCs provided the cDNA or gDNA that served as material.

This sequence originates from a woman aged 80 or older with COVID-19, enrolled during active disease. The specimen sequenced was peripheral blood.

The DNA for the CDR3 is TGTGCCAGCACAGACCAGGTCGCAAGAGCTTTCTTT. Protein product: CASTDQVARAFF. The chain has TRBV28 and TRBJ1-1; D is ambiguous. Germline values: CDR1 MDHEN, CDR2 SYDVKM. The CDR3 contains 12 residues. Trimming took 7 bases from V and 10 from J, leaving 16 bases between them.